A single sample is the source of the 9 T cell receptor beta chains below, sequenced in a study of blood T cell repertoires in COVID-19. The method was immunoSEQ multiplex PCR; TCRdb's version includes in-frame clones alone and lacks a portion of them. The table lists roughly 150,000 clones, about 87% of them singletons, with about 10% in the top ten. The sequenced sample consisted of peripheral blood. These receptors all come from an elderly woman with acute or convalescent COVID-19.

This clone occurred once. The rearrangement joins TRBV4-2 to TRBJ1-2; a weak D match, TRBD1 (6 bases). V gave up 5 bases and J gave up 1 base, with 14 bases separating them. CDR3 size: 15 residues. Germline CDR1 is LGHNA and CDR2 is YNFKEQ. CDR3 DNA sequence: TGTGCCAGCAGCTCCCACAGGGACCTTAACTATGGCTACACCTTC. Translation: CASSSHRDLNYGYTF.

This chain joins TRBV30 and TRBJ1-4; no clear D. The CDR3 runs to 13 residues. Germline-derived CDR1 and CDR2 are GTSNPN and SVGIG (reference sequence). V lost 2 bases and J lost 7, with 11 bases in between. CDR3 DNA sequence: TGTGCCTGGAGTCGGGAGGGCCCTGAAAAACTGTTTTTT. Encoded protein: CAWSREGPEKLFF.

The chain combines TRBV2 with TRBJ1-4, with 8 bases that match TRBD1. The V gene's germline CDR1 is SNHLY and CDR2 FYNNEI. V was pared by 7 bases and J by 7 bases, with 5 bases of the junction left unmatched. This CDR3 has 13 residues. CDR3 region: CASNRGQGEKLFF. CDR3 coding DNA: TGTGCCAGCAACCGAGGACAGGGTGAAAAACTGTTTTTT.

The sample holds one count of this clone. The J gene is TRBJ1-1, the V gene TRBV6-1, with a possible D match to TRBD1 (5 bases). Germline assignment: CDR1 MNHNS and CDR2 SASEGT. The CDR3 extends over 15 amino acids. Trimming pared 3 bases from V and 4 bases from J, leaving 15 bases between. The CDR3 protein is CASSEGTSEVTEAFF. The CDR3, as DNA: TGTGCCAGCAGTGAGGGGACTTCAGAGGTCACTGAAGCTTTCTTT.

V usage is TRBV5-1 and J usage is TRBJ2-3; 14 bases are shared with TRBD2. CDR1 is SGHRS, CDR2 YFSETQ, per germline. J lost 6 bases, V lost 1 base, and 4 bases had no gene match. The CDR3 contains 16 residues. CDR3 DNA sequence: TGCGCCAGCAGCTTGATGACTAGCGGGGGGGAGGATACGCAGTATTTT. Its translation is CASSLMTSGGEDTQYF.

V gene TRBV3-1 (or the pseudogene TRBV3-2) combines with J gene TRBJ1-6; D remains unclear. Germline V gene lookup returns CDR1 LGHDT and CDR2 YNNKEL (reference sequence). Trimming took off 3 bases at V and 7 bases at J, with 4 bases between the two ends. The CDR3 spans 12 residues. CDR3 bases: TGTGCCAGCAGCCATCCGAATTCACCCCTCCACTTT. This encodes CASSHPNSPLHF.

This chain links TRBV10-3 with TRBJ1-1, with TRBD1 matching 10 bases. Losses at the gene ends were 0 bases for V and 1 base for J; bases not matched to a gene: 8. This CDR3 spans 18 amino acids. Germline CDR1 ENHRY, CDR2 SYGVKD. CDR3 nucleotide sequence: TGTGCCATCAGTGAGTCTCCCCGGGACAGGGGAGGGAACACTGAAGCTTTCTTT. Protein: CAISESPRDRGGNTEAFF.

CDR3 sequence: CASSLQGAGEKLFF. CDR3 bases: TGTGCCAGCAGCTTGCAGGGGGCGGGGGAAAAACTGTTTTTT. The gene calls are TRBV5-8 and TRBJ1-4; 8 nucleotides line up with TRBD1. The CDR3 contains 14 residues. With 1 base clipped from V and 8 bases from J, the junction kept 4 bases outside the gene matches. Germline lookup yields CDR1 SGHTS and CDR2 YDEGEE.

CDR3 protein: CASSLRTGDYGYTF. The CDR3 coding sequence is TGTGCCAGCAGCTTACGGACAGGGGATTATGGCTACACCTTC. The chain joins TRBV7-2 to TRBJ1-2; 9 nucleotides line up with TRBD1. This CDR3 region has 14 residues. Unmatched junction bases numbered 3, after V lost 2 bases and J lost 5 bases. Germline values: CDR1 SGHTA, CDR2 FQGNSA.